This T cell receptor beta chain is drawn from a study of blood T cell repertoires in COVID-19. Study information: The analysed material was cDNA or gDNA that came from T cells, B-cell-depleted T cells, or PBMCs.

Authors' methods: Cell counts per sample came from amplifying reference gene primers. Sequencing was performed with immunoSEQ multiplex PCR; in TCRdb, only in-frame clones are kept and a portion is missing. Clone size and the V and J calls come from that table; the DNA yielded D and trimming. The data contain about 100,000 clones, over 75% of them singletons. Trimming removed 5 bases from V and 0 bases from J, with 14 bases in between. Germline V lookup: CDR1 LNHDA, CDR2 SQIVND (reference sequence). The length of the CDR3 is 16 residues. Sequencing was performed on peripheral blood. This chain joins TRBV19 and TRBJ2-1; a possible D gene is TRBD2 (6 bases). This sequence originates from an older man with acute or convalescent COVID-19. The CDR3 loop is CASSSLDYYSYNEQFF. The CDR3 DNA follows: TGTGCCAGTAGTTCCCTGGACTACTACTCCTACAATGAGCAGTTCTTC.